Listed below are T cell receptor beta chains from one sample, sequenced in a study of blood T cell repertoires in COVID-19. Here immunoSEQ multiplex PCR was the method, and the copy in TCRdb shows in-frame clones only, minus some. Among approximately 84,000 clones listed, 85% to 90% were seen once. Sequencing used peripheral blood. These receptors were collected from a human donor with active COVID-19. The donor label of this sample is uncertain. CDR3s include the opening cysteine and the closing phenylalanine or tryptophan. Each record gives: clone size, J gene, V gene, D gene, CDR3 protein, CDR3 DNA. A D gene is named only where the DNA matches it firmly. Size values are once, few and many counts, or a class for expanded clones, and some rows have none.

>NA|TRBJ2-5|TRBV4-3|NA
CASSQGSGYQETQYF
TGCGCCAGCAGCCAAGGGTCGGGGTATCAAGAGACCCAGTACTTC
>NA|TRBJ1-5|TRBV21-1|NA
CASSKGLDRDNSNQPQHF
TGTGCCAGCAGCAAAGGGTTAGACAGAGATAATAGCAATCAGCCCCAGCATTTT
>NA|TRBJ1-2|TRBV4-3|NA
CASSQDMRQNGYTF
TGCGCCAGCAGCCAAGATATGCGGCAGAATGGCTACACCTTC
>medium-sized|TRBJ1-1|TRBV19|NA
CASSMQGSPNTEAFF
TGTGCCAGTAGTATGCAGGGAAGCCCGAACACTGAAGCTTTCTTT
>NA|TRBJ2-1|TRBV4-3|TRBD2
CASSQTLPGLAGGSAEQFF
TGCGCCAGCAGCCAAACTCTCCCGGGACTAGCGGGGGGATCAGCCGAGCAGTTCTTC
>NA|TRBJ2-3|TRBV7-2|NA
CASSLEGVRTDTQYF
TGTGCCAGCAGCTTAGAGGGGGTGCGCACAGATACGCAGTATTTT
>NA|TRBJ1-3|TRBV7-2|TRBD1
CASSFYPIRQGAGNTIYF
TGTGCCAGCAGCTTTTACCCTATCAGGCAGGGGGCTGGAAACACCATATATTTT
>NA|TRBJ2-5|TRBV5-4|TRBD1
CASSRDRPSETQYF
TGTGCCAGCAGCAGGGACAGGCCGTCGGAGACCCAGTACTTC
>NA|TRBJ1-1|TRBV3-1/TRBV3-2|NA
CASSLPRENTEAFF
TGTGCCAGCAGCCTACCGAGGGAGAACACTGAAGCTTTCTTT
>NA|TRBJ1-6|TRBV15|NA
CATSIRPWGYRDPYNSPLHF
TGTGCCACCAGCATCCGCCCGTGGGGTTACAGGGATCCCTATAATTCACCCCTCCACTTT
>NA|TRBJ1-2|TRBV20-1|NA
CSASGGDYNGYTF
TGCAGTGCTAGTGGGGGGGATTACAATGGCTACACCTTC
>NA|TRBJ2-2|TRBV25-1|TRBD2
CASRATGTSRTGELFF
TGTGCCAGCAGAGCAACCGGGACTAGCCGCACCGGGGAGCTGTTTTTT
>few|TRBJ2-2|TRBV4-3|TRBD1
CASSTLTGGGNGELFF
TGCGCCAGCAGCACCTTGACAGGGGGCGGAAACGGGGAGCTGTTTTTT
>NA|TRBJ1-1|TRBV4-3|NA
CASSQDAYRMNTEAFF
TGCGCCAGCAGCCAAGATGCTTACAGGATGAACACTGAAGCTTTCTTT
>NA|TRBJ1-3|TRBV7-2|NA
CASSQTAGNTIYF
TGTGCCAGCAGCCAGACAGCCGGAAACACCATATATTTT
>NA|TRBJ2-4|TRBV12-3/TRBV12-4|NA
CASSLSRAQYF
TGTGCCAGCAGTTTATCCAGGGCCCAGTACTTC
>NA|TRBJ2-3|TRBV2|NA
CASSVGPLGDTQYF
TGTGCCAGCAGTGTGGGCCCATTAGGAGATACGCAGTATTTT
>NA|TRBJ2-1|TRBV5-4|TRBD1
CASSQWTGGHNEQFF
TGTGCCAGCAGCCAATGGACAGGGGGGCACAATGAGCAGTTCTTC
>once|TRBJ1-5|TRBV7-2|NA
CASSMDTSNQPQHF
TGTGCCAGCAGCATGGACACCAGCAATCAGCCCCAGCATTTT
>NA|TRBJ2-1|TRBV5-1|NA
CASSLRLDYNEQFF
TGCGCCAGCAGCTTAAGACTGGACTACAATGAGCAGTTCTTC
>NA|TRBJ1-3|TRBV7-8|TRBD1
CASSLGGTGIAGNTIYF
TGTGCCAGCAGCTTAGGGGGGACAGGGATCGCTGGAAACACCATATATTTT
>NA|TRBJ2-3|TRBV7-9|NA
CASSLGSVEAGDTQYF
TGTGCCAGCAGCTTGGGGTCTGTGGAGGCCGGAGATACGCAGTATTTT
>NA|TRBJ1-3|TRBV21-1|NA
CASSKVMGSYSGNTIYF
TGTGCCAGCAGCAAAGTTATGGGGAGCTACTCTGGAAACACCATATATTTT
>NA|TRBJ1-4|TRBV5-1|TRBD1
CASSYDREGSEKLFF
TGCGCCAGCAGTTACGACAGGGAAGGAAGTGAAAAACTGTTTTTT
>NA|TRBJ2-2|TRBV28|NA
CASSFSDRKTGELFF
TGTGCCAGCAGTTTTTCTGACAGAAAAACCGGGGAGCTGTTTTTT
>NA|TRBJ2-2|TRBV7-6|TRBD2
CASSAGTSGGNTGELFF
TGTGCCAGCAGCGCAGGGACTAGCGGGGGGAACACCGGGGAGCTGTTTTTT